A selection of T cell receptor beta chains follows, all from one sample in a study of blood T cell repertoires in COVID-19. Some clones are missing from TCRdb's copy, which holds only in-frame ones; the method was immunoSEQ multiplex PCR. The sample has some 490,000 clones; 70% to 90% are singletons. Sequencing was carried out using peripheral blood. The receptor set was obtained from a human donor in a cohort sampled during active COVID-19. Each CDR3 is given with its conserved first and last residue. D genes are given only for firm matches. Size is omitted from some rows. Given values are once, few, many or a class for expanded clones.

V	length	D	J	size	CDR3	DNA
TRBV7-2	11	-	TRBJ2-7	-	CASSAAYEQYF	TGTGCCAGCAGCGCGGCCTACGAGCAGTACTTC
TRBV27	15	-	TRBJ2-4	-	CASRSPGIAKNIQYF	TGTGCCAGCAGAAGCCCGGGGATAGCCAAAAACATTCAGTACTTC
TRBV2	13	TRBD1	TRBJ1-1	-	CASGEDRDTEAFF	TGTGCCAGCGGCGAGGACAGGGACACTGAAGCTTTCTTT
TRBV28	14	TRBD1	TRBJ1-2	-	CASSYWTGGSGYTF	TGTGCCAGCAGTTACTGGACAGGGGGCAGCGGCTACACCTTC
TRBV5-4	13	-	TRBJ1-2	-	CASSPDSNYGYTF	TGTGCCAGCAGCCCGGACTCAAACTATGGCTACACCTTC
TRBV19	14	TRBD1	TRBJ2-2	-	CASKQGAGTGELFF	TGTGCCAGTAAACAGGGGGCGGGGACCGGGGAGCTGTTTTTT
TRBV7-3	15	-	TRBJ2-1	-	CASSDSGSSYNEQFF	TGTGCCAGCAGCGATAGCGGAAGCTCCTACAATGAGCAGTTCTTC
TRBV7-2	15	TRBD1	TRBJ1-2	-	CASSPRIRGGEGYTF	TGTGCCAGCAGCCCCAGAATTCGAGGGGGCGAAGGCTACACCTTC
TRBV7-9	15	-	TRBJ1-3	few	CASSYSGVGGNTIYF	TGTGCCAGCAGTTACTCAGGGGTCGGTGGAAACACCATATATTTT
TRBV12-3/TRBV12-4	13	TRBD2	TRBJ2-7	-	CASRTSGIYEQYF	TGTGCCAGCCGGACTAGCGGGATCTACGAGCAGTACTTC
TRBV10-1	12	TRBD2	TRBJ2-1	-	CATSAGGGEQFF	TGCGCCACCTCCGCGGGAGGTGGTGAGCAGTTCTTC
TRBV23-1	19	TRBD2	TRBJ2-4	-	CASSQSELAGAIAKNIQYF	TGCGCCAGCAGTCAATCCGAACTAGCGGGAGCCATAGCCAAAAACATTCAGTACTTC
TRBV30	15	-	TRBJ2-3	-	CAWSLSGASTDTQYF	TGTGCCTGGAGTCTTAGCGGAGCTAGCACAGATACGCAGTATTTT
TRBV7-2	17	TRBD1	TRBJ2-1	-	CASSLAVGVGTGDEQFF	TGTGCCAGCAGCTTAGCGGTAGGGGTAGGGACAGGGGATGAGCAGTTCTTC
TRBV19	18	TRBD2	TRBJ2-2	-	CATSLGIAGVGNTGELFF	TGTGCCACCTCCCTGGGGATAGCGGGAGTGGGAAACACCGGGGAGCTGTTTTTT
TRBV29-1	15	TRBD1	TRBJ2-7	-	CSVRARDRGLYEQYF	TGCAGCGTAAGAGCCCGGGACAGGGGGCTGTACGAGCAGTACTTC
TRBV6-2/TRBV6-3	16	TRBD1	TRBJ1-2	-	CASSWGQWYANYGYTF	TGTGCCAGCAGTTGGGGACAGTGGTACGCTAACTATGGCTACACCTTC
TRBV30	14	-	TRBJ2-7	-	CAWSVGGVAYEQYF	TGTGCCTGGAGTGTAGGGGGGGTGGCGTACGAGCAGTACTTC
TRBV19	14	-	TRBJ1-1	-	CASSRLTENTEAFF	TGTGCCAGTAGTCGACTCACGGAGAACACTGAAGCTTTCTTT
TRBV6-5	15	TRBD1	TRBJ2-7	-	CASTPAQGAQYEQYF	TGTGCCAGCACCCCCGCACAGGGGGCGCAATACGAGCAGTACTTC
TRBV2	20	TRBD2	TRBJ2-1	-	CASSVLKGTGRTSGRNEQFF	TGTGCCAGCAGTGTTTTGAAGGGGACAGGGCGGACTAGCGGGAGGAATGAGCAGTTCTTC
TRBV6-5	13	-	TRBJ1-5	few	CAYRVFLDQPQHF	TGTGCCTACAGGGTATTTCTAGATCAGCCCCAGCATTTT
TRBV7-8	15	-	TRBJ2-3	-	CASGMGSPSTDTQYF	TGTGCCAGCGGTATGGGCTCTCCAAGCACAGATACGCAGTATTTT
TRBV6-1	18	TRBD2	TRBJ2-1	-	CASSEWAGAGGLRNEQFF	TGTGCCAGCAGTGAATGGGCTGGGGCGGGAGGCCTTCGCAATGAGCAGTTCTTC
TRBV7-6	13	-	TRBJ1-5	-	CASSLRENQPQHF	TGTGCCAGCAGCTTGCGGGAAAATCAGCCCCAGCATTTT
TRBV28	15	-	TRBJ1-5	once	CASSLGGTLNQPQHF	TGTGCCAGCAGTTTGGGGGGGACCCTCAATCAGCCCCAGCATTTT
TRBV27	12	TRBD2	TRBJ2-7	-	CASSPVAGEQYF	TGTGCCAGCAGTCCCGTAGCGGGGGAGCAGTACTTC
TRBV19	16	TRBD2	TRBJ2-1	-	CASSLERASGSPQQFF	TGTGCCAGTAGTCTCGAAAGGGCTAGCGGGAGCCCCCAGCAGTTCTTC
TRBV19	17	TRBD2	TRBJ2-1	-	CASSMRPYSGGGNEQFF	TGTGCCAGTAGTATGCGACCCTACAGCGGGGGGGGCAATGAGCAGTTCTTC
TRBV7-2	15	TRBD1	TRBJ1-2	-	CASSGGQGGDYGYTF	TGTGCCAGCAGCGGGGGACAGGGAGGAGACTATGGCTACACCTTC
TRBV4-2	15	TRBD1	TRBJ1-1	-	CASSRSGQADTEAFF	TGTGCCAGCAGCCGGTCGGGACAGGCGGACACTGAAGCTTTCTTT
TRBV3-1/TRBV3-2	14	TRBD1	TRBJ2-7	-	CASSQGQGPYEQYF	TGTGCCAGCAGCCAAGGACAGGGTCCCTACGAGCAGTACTTC
TRBV7-2	18	-	TRBJ1-3	once	CASSLFDLRGTQRNTIYF	TGTGCCAGCAGCTTATTCGATCTCCGAGGGACACAAAGAAACACCATATATTTT
TRBV24-1	17	-	TRBJ2-3	once	CATSDLPSAFQEDTQYF	TGTGCCACCAGTGATTTGCCATCCGCCTTTCAAGAGGATACGCAGTATTTT
TRBV6-2/TRBV6-3	15	TRBD2	TRBJ2-3	few	CASSLGTRSTDTQYF	TGTGCCAGCAGTCTCGGGACTAGAAGCACAGATACGCAGTATTTT
TRBV4-3	15	-	TRBJ2-2	-	CASSQVNLETGELFF	TGCGCCAGCAGCCAGGTTAACCTAGAAACCGGGGAGCTGTTTTTT
TRBV20-1	16	TRBD1	TRBJ1-3	-	CSASPGQGAGGNTIYF	TGCAGTGCTAGTCCGGGACAGGGGGCGGGTGGAAACACCATATATTTT
TRBV25-1	14	TRBD1	TRBJ1-6	-	CASSVTGVGSPLHF	TGTGCCAGCAGTGTGACAGGGGTGGGCTCACCCCTCCACTTT
TRBV25-1	13	-	TRBJ1-1	-	CASSGLRNTEAFF	TGTGCCAGCAGTGGTCTGCGGAACACTGAAGCTTTCTTT
TRBV5-1	14	-	TRBJ2-7	-	CASSLGLQHGEQYF	TGCGCCAGCAGCTTGGGGTTACAGCACGGTGAGCAGTACTTC
TRBV28	13	TRBD2	TRBJ2-5	few	CASSLISGEIQYF	TGTGCCAGCAGTTTGATTAGCGGGGAAATCCAGTACTTC
TRBV27	14	-	TRBJ1-5	-	CASSFGRGGQPQHF	TGTGCCAGCAGTTTTGGCAGGGGCGGTCAGCCCCAGCATTTT
TRBV7-2	16	-	TRBJ2-7	-	CASSLVLSVPSYEQYF	TGTGCCAGCAGCTTAGTTCTATCGGTTCCCTCCTACGAGCAGTACTTC
TRBV29-1	12	-	TRBJ2-7	-	CSIYGRTYEQYF	TGCAGCATATATGGACGGACATACGAGCAGTACTTC
TRBV24-1	13	-	TRBJ2-1	-	CATSEPPRDEQFF	TGTGCCACCAGTGAGCCTCCCCGCGATGAGCAGTTCTTC
TRBV6-5	14	-	TRBJ2-7	-	CASSSGRETYEQYF	TGTGCCAGCAGTTCGGGACGGGAGACCTACGAGCAGTACTTC
TRBV19	14	TRBD2	TRBJ2-7	-	CASSIISGRVEQYF	TGTGCCAGTAGTATCATTAGCGGGAGGGTTGAGCAGTACTTC
TRBV10-3	12	-	TRBJ2-7	-	CAISESLNEQYF	TGTGCCATCAGTGAGTCTTTAAACGAGCAGTACTTC
TRBV7-2	14	TRBD1	TRBJ1-1	-	CASSVSDRDTEAFF	TGTGCCAGCAGCGTCTCGGACAGGGACACTGAAGCTTTCTTT
TRBV5-1	13	TRBD1	TRBJ1-1	-	CASTGGPDTEAFF	TGCGCCAGTACAGGGGGGCCGGACACTGAAGCTTTCTTT
TRBV7-2	12	-	TRBJ1-2	-	CASSFDSYGYTF	TGTGCCAGCAGCTTTGACAGCTATGGCTACACCTTC
TRBV6-5	14	-	TRBJ2-7	-	CASSYNGDSSEQYF	TGTGCCAGCAGTTACAACGGAGACAGCTCCGAGCAGTACTTC
TRBV13	12	TRBD1	TRBJ1-6	few	CASRTGVSPLHF	TGTGCCAGCAGGACAGGGGTTTCACCCCTCCACTTT
TRBV19	15	TRBD1	TRBJ1-5	-	CASSIGQGGSQPQHF	TGTGCCAGTAGTATTGGACAGGGGGGGAGTCAGCCCCAGCATTTT
TRBV10-3	15	TRBD1	TRBJ1-1	-	CAIRELQGMNTEAFF	TGTGCCATCAGAGAATTACAGGGGATGAACACTGAAGCTTTCTTT